This T cell receptor beta chain was sequenced during a study of T-cell reconstitution after alpha-beta-depleted transplantation in children. Molecular barcoding with unique molecular identifiers was used for the TCRbeta library. TCRdb recomputed calls from the PCR reads with MiXCR, one row per CDR3 protein. This sample has around 230,000 distinct CDR3 sequences, with 17% found just once. A remark on this clonotype: Its target is not known. At one end, the junction sequence differs from germline, possibly due to a read error.

The CDR3 spans 14 residues. CDR1 is DFQATT and CDR2 is SNEGSKA in the germline V gene (reference sequence). Whole-study results and caveats: A year had passed since transplant, and T-cell counts and diversity by then came mostly from newly produced T cells. The study reportedly traced alpha-beta T cells about two months after transplant to several hundred expanded graft clones. TCRbeta diversity was high at day 60 in some patients (a result of surviving recipient T cells and thymic progenitors).

Material: PBMCs, mostly from graft donor cells, obtained 360 days after TCRalphabeta/CD19-depleted stem cell transplant. The source of this sequence is a male patient between 2 and 10 years old who had a stem cell transplant for acute lymphoblastic leukemia, so the T cells may come from the graft donor. The chain employs TRBV20-1 and TRBJ1-4; D is uncertain. CDR3 in DNA: TGCAGTGCTGGAGAGACGGGGTTTAATGAAAAACTGTTTTTT. Translated: CSAGETGFNEKLFF.